The T cell receptor beta chain under discussion was sequenced for a study of shared clonotypes between healthy human individuals. The germline V gene has CDR1 SGHRS and CDR2 YFSETQ. V was clipped by 7 bases and J by 4 bases; unmatched bases: 6. The CDR3 contains 13 residues. Partitioning of CD4+ cells yielded a CD45RA+ naive subset and a CD45RA-negative memory subset. Researchers divided each subset's genomic DNA evenly across several immunoSEQ plates. The table came from immunoSEQ multiplex PCR; TCRdb's copy has only in-frame clones and leaves some out. Of around 1,000,000 clones listed, 60% to 80% were seen once; the top ten hold 0.7% to 0.95%.

The receptor was isolated from a man between 18 and 29 years old in good health. Some clones in this sample may be carry-over from other donors' samples. The gene calls are TRBV5-1 and TRBJ2-5; 8 nucleotides line up with TRBD2. Material: memory CD4+ T cells from PBMCs. Subset denoted: CD45RA-negative fraction. The CDR3 reads CASESGSGETQYF. CDR3 bases: TGCGCCAGCGAAAGCGGGAGTGGAGAGACCCAGTACTTC.